These 8 T cell receptor beta chains were all obtained from the same sample, sequenced in a study of graft-versus-host responses after intestinal transplantation. Assay: immunoSEQ multiplex PCR; the TCRdb copy retains only in-frame clones and omits some. The sample holds about 14,000 clones, around 95% seen once. Sequencing used PBMCs, obtained 9 days after transplant. Receptors were obtained from a human patient who received an intestinal transplant, so some T cells may come from the graft donor.

This CDR3 reads CASSSFSSGETGNTIYF. The CDR3 region has the DNA TGTGCCAGCAGCTCATTCTCGTCAGGGGAGACCGGAAACACCATATATTTT. This chain connects TRBV7-9 to TRBJ1-3; TRBD1 might be the D (6 bases). The V gene's germline CDR1 is SEHNR and CDR2 FQNEAQ (reference sequence). V was trimmed by 4 bases and J by 4 bases, leaving 20 bases between them. The CDR3 runs 17 residues. Drawing the rest from reference TRBV7-9 and TRBJ1-3, the complete variable domain is DTGVSQNPRHKITKRGQNVTFRCDPISEHNRLYWYRQTLGQGPEFLTYFQNEAQLEKSRLLSDRFSAERPKGSFSTLEIQRTEQGDSAMYLCASSSFSSGETGNTIYFGEGSWLTVV.

This CDR3 is CASSDTANTEAFF. The CDR3 DNA sequence: TGTGCCAGCAGTGACACAGCGAACACTGAAGCTTTCTTT. This sequence joins TRBV6-1 and TRBJ1-1; no clear D gene. Trimming left V 3 bases short and J 1 base short, with 6 bases between. This CDR3 contains 13 residues. In germline, CDR1 is MNHNS, CDR2 SASEGT.

The chain has TRBV6-5 and TRBJ2-1; 10 bases are a match to TRBD2. Germline loops: CDR1 MNHEY, CDR2 SVGAGI. The CDR3 is 15 amino acids. V lost 7 bases, J lost 3 bases, and 6 bases stayed unmatched. CDR3 DNA: TGTGCCAGCAACCCCCTAGCGGGGGACTACAATGAGCAGTTCTTC. Amino acid sequence: CASNPLAGDYNEQFF.

The chain links TRBV5-1 to TRBJ2-7; the D gene is possibly TRBD2 (6 bases). Germline CDR1 reads SGHRS; CDR2 reads YFSETQ. This CDR3 spans 16 amino acids. The V end was cut by 4 bases, the J end by 2 bases, with 19 bases between. In DNA, the CDR3 is TGCGCCAGCAGCCCGAAGGGCGGGGTCAAGGCCTACGAGCAGTACTTC. Translation: CASSPKGGVKAYEQYF.

The V gene is TRBV27, the J gene TRBJ2-2; 13 bases are shared with TRBD2. The V segment lost 2 bases and the J segment 4 bases; nucleotides outside the gene matches: 4. This CDR3 spans 17 amino acids. Per the germline V gene, CDR1 is MNHEY and CDR2 is SMNVEV (reference sequence). For the CDR3, the DNA is TGTGCCAGCAGTTTAGGGACTAGCGGGAAGGGCACCGGGGAGCTGTTTTTT. Protein: CASSLGTSGKGTGELFF.

The chain is built from TRBV7-6 and TRBJ2-1; 11 bases align to TRBD2. With 5 bases clipped from V and 5 bases from J, the junction kept 11 bases outside the gene matches. Germline V gene data show CDR1 as SGHVS and CDR2 as FNYEAQ. The CDR3 covers 17 residues. CDR3 in DNA: TGTGCCAGCAGCCCAGGACTAGCGGGCGGATTAGACAATGAGCAGTTCTTC. Translated: CASSPGLAGGLDNEQFF. Complete variable domain (other parts from reference TRBV7-6 and TRBJ2-1): GAGVSQSPRYKVTKRGQDVALRCDPISGHVSLYWYRQALGQGPEFLTYFNYEAQQDKSGLPNDRFSAERPEGSISTLTIQRTEQRDSAMYRCASSPGLAGGLDNEQFFGPGTRLTVL.

The chain joins TRBV11-2 to TRBJ1-3; D unclear. The CDR3 has 14 residues. Germline values: CDR1 SGHAT, CDR2 FQNNGV. With 3 bases removed from V and 0 bases from J, the gap between germline ends came to 6 bases. The CDR3 nucleotides read TGTGCCAGCAGCTTTTCGGACTCTGGAAACACCATATATTTT. Encoded protein: CASSFSDSGNTIYF.

The rearrangement uses TRBV11-2 and TRBJ1-2; D is ambiguous. The V gene lost 3 bases and the J gene lost 5 bases, with 13 bases spanning the gap. Germline V gives CDR1 SGHAT, CDR2 FQNNGV. The CDR3 has 14 residues. The CDR3 sequence is CASSLFGRSYGYTF. The CDR3 nucleotides are TGTGCCAGCAGCTTGTTCGGCAGAAGTTATGGCTACACCTTC.